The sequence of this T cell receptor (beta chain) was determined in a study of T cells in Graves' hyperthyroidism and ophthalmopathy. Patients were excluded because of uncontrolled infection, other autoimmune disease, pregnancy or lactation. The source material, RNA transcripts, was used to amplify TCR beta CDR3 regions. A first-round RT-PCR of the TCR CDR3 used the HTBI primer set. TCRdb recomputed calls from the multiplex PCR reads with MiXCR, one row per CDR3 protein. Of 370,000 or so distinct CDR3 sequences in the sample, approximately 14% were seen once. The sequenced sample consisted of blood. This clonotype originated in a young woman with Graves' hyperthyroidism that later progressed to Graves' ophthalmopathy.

The CDR3 loop reads CATSIRQGGYNEQFF. CDR3 nucleotides: TGTGCCACCAGCATTCGGCAGGGGGGCTACAATGAGCAGTTCTTC. The chain joins TRBV15 to TRBJ2-1; D may be TRBD1 (7 bases). V lost 4 bases and J lost 3, with 13 bases in between. Germline CDR1 is LNHNV and CDR2 is YYDKDF (reference sequence). The CDR3 is 15 amino acids.